This T cell receptor (beta chain) was observed in a study of cytomegalovirus exposure and HLA in healthy donors. Whole-study findings and limits: In vitro data verified a few CMV-associated chains as specific for CMV antigens. The study labeled fewer than 200 TCR beta chains cytomegalovirus-associated.

Sequencing used immunoSEQ multiplex PCR; TCRdb keeps in-frame clones, though not all of them. The data hold tens of thousands of clones, with nearly 98% observed a single time. About this clone itself: Its antigen is undetermined.

CDR3 length equals 12 residues. The germline gives CDR1 LNHDA, CDR2 SQIVND (reference sequence). V dropped 4 bases and J dropped 7 bases, with 7 bases sitting between them. The chain links TRBV19 to TRBJ2-2, with unresolved D. The receptor was isolated from a young woman in good health and CMV-seropositive. The sequencing input was PBMCs. This CDR3 reads CASSTRLGELFF. The CDR3, as DNA: TGTGCCAGTAGTACCCGACTCGGGGAGCTGTTTTTT.